The 8 T cell receptor beta chains given below trace back to one sample, sequenced in a study of blood T cell repertoires in COVID-19. Here immunoSEQ multiplex PCR was the method, and the copy in TCRdb shows in-frame clones only, minus some. The sample holds 70,000 to 95,000 clones, roughly 81% seen once. The sequenced sample consisted of peripheral blood. The source of these receptors is a woman in her 70s with acute or convalescent COVID-19.

The chain links TRBV28 to TRBJ1-2; TRBD1 might be the D (5 bases). The CDR3 has 15 residues. Germline values: CDR1 MDHEN, CDR2 SYDVKM. The V end was cut by 2 bases, the J end by 4 bases, with 14 bases between. The CDR3 region is CASSLSPGYIYGYTF. DNA for the CDR3: TGTGCCAGCAGTTTAAGCCCAGGGTATATCTATGGCTACACCTTC.

The rearrangement uses TRBV19 and TRBJ1-1; 8 nucleotides line up with TRBD1. The CDR3 has 17 residues. Trimming took 6 bases from V and 1 from J; bases not matched to a gene: 13. Germline V CDR1 and CDR2: LNHDA, SQIVND (reference sequence). CDR3 protein: CASSWGQVILRNTEAFF. CDR3 nucleotides: TGTGCCAGTAGCTGGGGACAGGTGATACTTCGGAACACTGAAGCTTTCTTT.

V gene TRBV5-6 combines with J gene TRBJ1-2, with TRBD1 as a possible D gene (5 bases). In germline, CDR1 is SGHDT, CDR2 YYEEEE. V was pared by 0 bases and J by 7 bases, with 13 bases between. The CDR3 length is 14 residues. The CDR3 DNA reads TGTGCCAGCAGCTTGGTAGGGGTGTATGCTGGCTACACCTTC. Encoded protein: CASSLVGVYAGYTF.

DNA of the CDR3: TGTGCCAGCAGCCGCGGGACAGCGAACACTGAAGCTTTCTTT. Protein sequence: CASSRGTANTEAFF. The J gene is TRBJ1-1, the V gene TRBV11-1, with 7 bases lining up with TRBD1. The CDR3 has 14 residues. The junction had 4 bases not matched to a gene; V was cut back by 5 bases and J by 1 base. The germline V gene has CDR1 SGHAT and CDR2 FQDESV (reference sequence).

This clone was recorded once. V usage is TRBV29-1 and J usage is TRBJ1-1; 8 nucleotides match TRBD1. V lost 6 bases and J lost 1; bases outside the gene matches: 4. The CDR3 runs 13 residues. Germline-derived CDR1 and CDR2 are SQVTM and ANQGSEA. CDR3 sequence: CSVRGRGNTEAFF. CDR3 DNA: TGCAGCGTCAGGGGGCGCGGGAACACTGAAGCTTTCTTT.

The chain links TRBV5-5 to TRBJ2-5, with 7 bases fitting TRBD1. Germline CDR1 SGHKS, CDR2 YYEKEE (reference sequence). Trimming cost V 1 base and J 3 bases; bases outside gene matches: 9. The CDR3 length is 16 residues. The CDR3 DNA reads TGTGCCAGCAGCTTGTACGGCGTGACAGGGAAAGAGACCCAGTACTTC. Its translation: CASSLYGVTGKETQYF.

The chain uses TRBV28 and TRBJ2-1; no clear D gene. In germline, CDR1 is MDHEN, CDR2 SYDVKM. The CDR3 spans 12 residues. Trimming shortened V by 10 bases and J by 3 bases, and 10 bases separated the two germline ends. CDR3 sequence: CATSVIYNEQFF. The CDR3 nucleotides are TGTGCCACCTCGGTTATCTACAATGAGCAGTTCTTC.

CDR3 protein: CASSNTGQGTREQFF. DNA for the CDR3: TGCGCCAGCAGCAATACGGGACAGGGAACAAGAGAGCAGTTCTTC. The chain carries TRBV5-1 and TRBJ2-1; 9 nucleotides line up with TRBD1. This CDR3 comprises 15 residues. Germline values: CDR1 SGHRS, CDR2 YFSETQ. Trimming took 4 bases from V and 10 from J; bases not matched to a gene: 12.